This entry describes one T cell receptor (beta chain). The data originate from a study of blood T cell repertoires in COVID-19. Across the study: The United States, Italy and Spain supplied acute and convalescent COVID-19 samples. In each case, the material was cDNA or gDNA derived from T cells, B-cell-depleted T cells, or PBMCs.

Original methodology: Estimated nucleated cell counts came from reference gene primer amplification. Repertoires were generated with immunoSEQ multiplex PCR, while TCRdb's copy carries only in-frame clones and drops some. V and J calls and clone size come straight from that table; D and trimming were deduced from the DNA. This table has some 110,000 clones, roughly 90% appearing once. This CDR3 has 14 residues. V was pared by 0 bases and J by 12 bases, with 5 bases of the junction left unmatched. Germline V gives CDR1 MNHNY, CDR2 SVGAGI (reference sequence). Material: peripheral blood. This TCR derives from a man in his forties or fifties with acute or convalescent COVID-19. The chain combines TRBV6-6 with TRBJ1-6, with 7 nucleotides matching TRBD1. The CDR3 DNA is TGTGCCAGCAGTTACTCGACAGGGACCCGACCCCTCCACTTT. It yields the protein CASSYSTGTRPLHF.